This passage covers 4 T cell receptor beta chains from one sample sequenced in a study of cytomegalovirus exposure and HLA in healthy donors. The PCR employed 60 Vbeta primers together with 13 Jbeta primers. Clones were sequenced by immunoSEQ multiplex PCR, and TCRdb holds only the in-frame ones, with some missing. The sample has over 100,000 clones; roughly 85% are singletons. The sequenced sample consisted of PBMCs. Receptors originate from a man aged 25 to 40 in good health and CMV-seropositive.

This clone was seen just once. The chain uses TRBV5-8 and TRBJ1-4, with 8 bases lining up with TRBD1. From germline, CDR1 is SGHTS and CDR2 YDEGEE. V shed 4 bases, J shed 7 bases, and the junction held 6 bases outside the gene matches. The CDR3 is 14 residues long. In nucleotides, the CDR3 is TGTGCCAGCAGCCCTGGACAGGGCGGTGAAAAACTGTTTTTT. Translation: CASSPGQGGEKLFF. Full variable domain (missing parts from reference TRBV5-8 and TRBJ1-4): EAGVTQSPTHLIKTRGQQATLRCSPISGHTSVYWYQQALGLGLQFLLWYDEGEERNRGNFPPRFSGRQFPNYSSELNVNALELEDSALYLCASSPGQGGEKLFFGSGTQLSVL.

The V call is TRBV11-3, the J call TRBJ2-5, with 9 bases identical to TRBD1. The V gene end was trimmed by 0 bases and the J gene end by 2 bases; junction bases not matched to a gene: 10. Germline CDR1 reads SGHNT; CDR2 reads YENEEA. The CDR3 totals 18 residues. The CDR3: CASSLDAPGTGNQETQYF. In DNA, the CDR3 is TGTGCCAGCAGCTTAGACGCCCCCGGGACAGGGAATCAAGAGACCCAGTACTTC.

The J gene is TRBJ1-2, the V gene TRBV6-5; the D is unclear. The CDR3 runs to 13 residues. The V and J ends lost 6 bases and 8 bases respectively, with 16 bases between them. CDR1 and CDR2 from the germline V gene are MNHEY and SVGAGI. The CDR3: CASREGTGGGYTF. CDR3 sequence (DNA): TGTGCCAGCAGAGAGGGAACGGGAGGAGGCTACACCTTC.

This chain uses TRBV5-6 with TRBJ1-2; D uncertain. V was trimmed by 0 bases and J by 8 bases, leaving 17 bases between them. The germline CDR1 and CDR2 sequences are SGHDT and YYEEEE. CDR3 size: 15 residues. CDR3 protein: CASSLESRGSEGYTF. The CDR3, as DNA: TGTGCCAGCAGCTTGGAGTCGCGGGGAAGTGAAGGCTACACCTTC.